This T cell receptor beta chain is from a study of cytomegalovirus exposure and HLA in healthy donors. CDR3 size: 13 residues. V lost 3 bases and J 5 bases, leaving 13 bases between the germline ends. Germline CDR1 reads GTSNPN; CDR2 reads SVGIG (reference sequence). Primers included in the PCR were 60 Vbeta and 13 Jbeta primers. TCRdb's copy holds only in-frame clones and misses some; the assay was immunoSEQ multiplex PCR. The repertoire holds about 160,000 clones, with around 76% as singletons. This chain joins TRBV30 and TRBJ1-2; maybe TRBD1 (5 bases). The sample was PBMCs. This clonotype originated in a female donor in good health and CMV-seronegative. CDR3 region: CAWRETGLYGYTF. CDR3 DNA: TGTGCCTGGAGGGAAACAGGCCTTTATGGCTACACCTTC.